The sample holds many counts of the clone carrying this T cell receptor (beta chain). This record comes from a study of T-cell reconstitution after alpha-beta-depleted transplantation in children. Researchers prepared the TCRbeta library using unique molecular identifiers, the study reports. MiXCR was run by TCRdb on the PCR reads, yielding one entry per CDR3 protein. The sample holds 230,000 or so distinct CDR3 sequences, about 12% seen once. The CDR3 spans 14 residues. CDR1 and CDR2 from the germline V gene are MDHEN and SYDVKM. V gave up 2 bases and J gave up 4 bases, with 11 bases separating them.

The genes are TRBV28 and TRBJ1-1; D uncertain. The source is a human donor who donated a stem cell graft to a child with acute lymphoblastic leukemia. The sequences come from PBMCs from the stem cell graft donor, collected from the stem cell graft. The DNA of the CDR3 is TGTGCCAGCAGTTTAACGTCTGGGATCACTGAAGCTTTCTTT. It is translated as CASSLTSGITEAFF.